In its sample, the clone carrying this TCR beta chain was seen many times. Time point reported: pre-sensitization, week 0. Treatment specified: therapeutic diphenylcyclopropenone sensitization with weekly scalp DPC. Via MiXCR, TCRdb re-called the RACE reads, giving one row per CDR3 protein. The sample has about 120,000 distinct CDR3 sequences; roughly 13% are singletons. This sample is part of a study of human T cells and chemical hapten exposure. About the research overall: Donors were sensitized with 2% DPC on the upper inner arm.

CDR1 is DFQATT and CDR2 is SNEGSKA in the germline V gene (reference sequence). Trimming left V 2 bases short and J 7 bases short, with 11 bases between. The CDR3 spans 13 residues. The material sequenced was whole blood, taken in connection with sensitization to the hapten diphenylcyclopropenone (DPC). The chain recombines TRBV20-1 with TRBJ1-4, with D perhaps matching TRBD1 (5 bases). The source of this sequence is a woman aged 18-29 years with alopecia areata. Some clones in this sample may be carry-over from other donors' samples. The CDR3 loop reads CSARLGTGEKLFF. The CDR3 nucleotides read TGCAGTGCTAGATTAGGGACGGGTGAAAAACTGTTTTTT.